Listed below are T cell receptor beta chains from one sample, sequenced in a study of blood T cell repertoires in COVID-19. Assay: immunoSEQ multiplex PCR; the TCRdb copy retains only in-frame clones and omits some. The data contain over 200,000 clones, 83% of them singletons. Sequencing was carried out using peripheral blood. The receptors stem from a woman under 40 with COVID-19, enrolled during active disease. The CDR3 runs from the conserved cysteine through the conserved F or W. The order of the fields is J gene, clone size, D gene, V gene, CDR3 protein, CDR3 DNA. A D gene is named only where the DNA matches it firmly. The size field is filled for only some rows; it gives once, few, many or a size class.

>TRBJ2-2|.|TRBD2|TRBV30
CAWSVLGLENTGELFF
TGTGCCTGGAGTGTACTTGGACTAGAGAACACCGGGGAGCTGTTTTTT
>TRBJ2-7|.|TRBD2|TRBV3-1/TRBV3-2
CASSQGGPTSGRVGGQGDEQYF
TGTGCCAGCAGCCAAGGTGGGCCAACTAGCGGGAGGGTTGGGGGCCAGGGAGACGAGCAGTACTTC
>TRBJ1-2|.|TRBD1|TRBV25-1
CASSEDRQGYWDGYTF
TGTGCCAGCAGTGAGGATCGACAGGGATACTGGGATGGCTACACCTTC
>TRBJ1-1|.|TRBD1|TRBV27
CASIIYKGQGGSEAFF
TGTGCCAGCATCATCTATAAGGGACAGGGGGGTTCTGAAGCTTTCTTT
>TRBJ2-5|few|TRBD2|TRBV5-1
CASSTSAGTSGRRGETQYF
TGCGCCAGCAGCACCAGTGCCGGGACTAGCGGGAGAAGAGGGGAGACCCAGTACTTC
>TRBJ2-2|once|TRBD1|TRBV10-3
CAISDPGQKAGELFF
TGTGCCATCAGTGACCCGGGACAGAAGGCCGGGGAGCTGTTTTTT
>TRBJ1-1|.|TRBD1|TRBV5-4
CASSPGQGVNTEAFF
TGTGCCAGCAGCCCTGGACAGGGCGTGAACACTGAAGCTTTCTTT
>TRBJ2-2|.|TRBD2|TRBV6-2/TRBV6-3
CASSFTQGGLAPTGELFF
TGTGCCAGCAGTTTCACTCAGGGCGGACTAGCCCCCACCGGGGAGCTGTTTTTT
>TRBJ1-2|.|TRBD1|TRBV2
CASSSGGQGGGYTF
TGTGCCAGCAGTTCAGGAGGACAGGGTGGTGGCTACACCTTC
>TRBJ1-6|.|.|TRBV9
CASSVARAADSYSPLHF
TGTGCCAGCAGCGTAGCCAGGGCGGCCGATTCTTATTCACCCCTCCACTTT
>TRBJ1-1|once|.|TRBV3-1/TRBV3-2
CASSQSIGGGAFF
TGTGCCAGCAGCCAATCCATTGGGGGGGGAGCTTTCTTT
>TRBJ2-3|.|.|TRBV19
CASSYHRGASTDTQYF
TGTGCCAGTAGTTACCACCGGGGGGCTAGCACAGATACGCAGTATTTT
>TRBJ1-4|.|.|TRBV15
CATSRAREGSEKLFF
TGTGCCACCAGCAGAGCCAGGGAAGGCTCTGAAAAACTGTTTTTT
>TRBJ2-5|.|.|TRBV7-2
CASSLVSETQYF
TGTGCCAGCAGCTTAGTATCGGAGACCCAGTACTTC
>TRBJ2-1|.|TRBD2|TRBV10-3
CAISGQVGGNEQFF
TGTGCCATCAGTGGTCAGGTGGGGGGGAATGAGCAGTTCTTC
>TRBJ1-1|few|TRBD1|TRBV14
CASSQNRGRRPLNTEAFF
TGTGCCAGCAGCCAGAACAGGGGGCGCAGGCCTCTGAACACTGAAGCTTTCTTT
>TRBJ1-2|.|.|TRBV13
CASSFRGENYGYTF
TGTGCCAGCAGCTTCCGGGGGGAGAACTATGGCTACACCTTC
>TRBJ1-1|.|TRBD1|TRBV9
CASSVEGAGLTEAFF
TGTGCCAGCAGCGTAGAGGGGGCCGGATTGACTGAAGCTTTCTTT
>TRBJ2-3|.|TRBD2|TRBV19
CASSSGADTDTQYF
TGTGCCAGTTCTAGCGGGGCGGACACAGATACGCAGTATTTT
>TRBJ2-5|once|.|TRBV7-2
CASSSLPDQETQYF
TGTGCCAGCAGCTCCTTACCGGACCAAGAGACCCAGTACTTC
>TRBJ1-5|.|.|TRBV28
CASSLSGANQPQHF
TGTGCCAGCAGTTTGTCTGGGGCCAATCAGCCCCAGCATTTT
>TRBJ2-7|.|.|TRBV7-3
CASSLNLAENSYEQYF
TGTGCCAGCAGCTTAAATTTGGCGGAAAACTCCTACGAGCAGTACTTC
>TRBJ2-1|once|TRBD2|TRBV11-2
CASSPGLATYNEQFF
TGTGCCAGCAGCCCGGGACTAGCAACCTACAATGAGCAGTTCTTC
>TRBJ2-6|.|.|TRBV5-6
CASSNQGSSGANVLTF
TGTGCCAGCAGCAACCAGGGGTCCTCTGGGGCCAACGTCCTGACTTTC
>TRBJ1-4|.|TRBD1|TRBV6-5
CASKRGQHGKLFF
TGTGCCAGCAAGAGGGGGCAACACGGAAAACTGTTTTTT
>TRBJ1-1|.|.|TRBV30
CAWSSRFPAEAFF
TGTGCCTGGAGCTCGAGATTTCCCGCTGAAGCTTTCTTT
>TRBJ2-3|.|.|TRBV29-1
CSVGGSGTDTQYF
TGCAGCGTTGGAGGTAGCGGTACAGATACGCAGTATTTT
>TRBJ2-5|.|.|TRBV10-1
CASIHKRETQYF
TGCGCCAGCATACATAAGAGGGAGACCCAGTACTTC
>TRBJ1-1|once|TRBD1|TRBV5-5
CASSLSGQGNTEAFF
TGTGCCAGCAGCTTGTCTGGACAGGGAAACACTGAAGCTTTCTTT
>TRBJ2-2|few|.|TRBV7-9
CASSYGGTVNTGELFF
TGTGCCAGCAGCTATGGGGGGACGGTGAACACCGGGGAGCTGTTTTTT
>TRBJ1-6|.|TRBD1|TRBV12-5
CASGLVSPGQGHSPLHF
TGTGCTAGTGGTTTGGTATCACCCGGACAGGGACATTCACCCCTCCACTTT
>TRBJ2-2|few|.|TRBV7-3
CASSLLTANTGELFF
TGTGCCAGCAGCTTACTAACAGCGAACACCGGGGAGCTGTTTTTT
>TRBJ1-6|.|TRBD1|TRBV9
CASSARDRVETPLHF
TGTGCCAGCAGCGCCCGGGACAGGGTAGAGACACCCCTCCACTTT
>TRBJ1-5|.|.|TRBV28
CASSSGGDLRGGQPQHF
TGTGCCAGCAGCTCCGGAGGAGACCTCCGCGGGGGTCAGCCCCAGCATTTT
>TRBJ1-1|once|.|TRBV7-3
CASSLFSNTEAFF
TGTGCCAGCAGTCTATTCTCGAACACTGAAGCTTTCTTT
>TRBJ1-5|.|TRBD1|TRBV5-5
CASSPGQGPSNQPQHF
TGTGCCAGCAGCCCAGGACAGGGACCGAGCAATCAGCCCCAGCATTTT
>TRBJ2-1|few|TRBD2|TRBV15
CATSFTLRATSGRRNEQFF
TGTGCCACCAGCTTCACCCTGAGGGCTACTAGCGGGAGAAGGAATGAGCAGTTCTTC
>TRBJ2-7|.|.|TRBV2
CASSERVEQYF
TGTGCCAGCAGTGAGCGGGTCGAGCAGTACTTC
>TRBJ1-6|.|TRBD1|TRBV19
CASSTTGVTYSPLHF
TGTGCCAGTAGTACGACAGGGGTTACGTATTCACCCCTCCACTTT
>TRBJ2-1|few|TRBD2|TRBV11-3
CASSPDVGGDEQFF
TGTGCCAGCAGCCCAGACGTGGGGGGGGATGAGCAGTTCTTC
>TRBJ1-3|few|.|TRBV5-4
CASSPAGVGNTIYF
TGTGCCAGCAGTCCGGCCGGGGTCGGAAACACCATATATTTT
>TRBJ1-5|few|.|TRBV14
CASSQVAGPSDQPQHF
TGTGCCAGCAGCCAAGTCGCGGGACCGTCCGATCAGCCCCAGCATTTT